The 2 T cell receptor beta chains below come from one sample, sequenced in a study of T cells in Graves' hyperthyroidism and ophthalmopathy. The CDR3 regions of TCR beta were amplified from RNA transcripts. With the HTBI primer set, the TCR CDR3 went through a first round of RT-PCR. TCRdb ran MiXCR on the multiplex PCR reads and lists one entry per CDR3 protein. Of approximately 370,000 distinct CDR3 sequences in the sample, roughly a sixth are singletons; the top ten hold around a third. The sample consisted of blood. Source of these receptors: a woman between 25 and 40 years old with Graves' hyperthyroidism that later progressed to Graves' ophthalmopathy.

At least ten counts were recorded for this clonotype. The chain has TRBV7-8 and TRBJ2-7; no firm D call. This CDR3 is built from 15 residues. In germline, CDR1 is SGHVS, CDR2 FQNEAQ. Trimming took 0 bases from V and 1 from J, leaving 10 bases between them. CDR3 DNA: TGTGCCAGCAGCTTAGCTCTTTCAGCGTCCTACGAGCAGTACTTC. Translating gives CASSLALSASYEQYF.

The J gene is TRBJ2-3, the V gene TRBV19; tentative D call: TRBD1 (6 bases). Trimming stripped 6 bases from V and 1 base from J, with 11 bases between. Germline CDR1 and CDR2: LNHDA and SQIVND (reference sequence). This CDR3 has 14 residues. CDR3 coding DNA: TGTGCCAGTAGCGCCGCAGGGGGCACAGATACGCAGTATTTT. Protein product: CASSAAGGTDTQYF. The full variable domain, its missing parts supplied by reference TRBV19 and TRBJ2-3, is DGGITQSPKYLFRKEGQNVTLSCEQNLNHDAMYWYRQDPGQGLRLIYYSQIVNDFQKGDIAEGYSVSREKKESFPLTVTSAQKNPTAFYLCASSAAGGTDTQYFGPGTRLTVL.